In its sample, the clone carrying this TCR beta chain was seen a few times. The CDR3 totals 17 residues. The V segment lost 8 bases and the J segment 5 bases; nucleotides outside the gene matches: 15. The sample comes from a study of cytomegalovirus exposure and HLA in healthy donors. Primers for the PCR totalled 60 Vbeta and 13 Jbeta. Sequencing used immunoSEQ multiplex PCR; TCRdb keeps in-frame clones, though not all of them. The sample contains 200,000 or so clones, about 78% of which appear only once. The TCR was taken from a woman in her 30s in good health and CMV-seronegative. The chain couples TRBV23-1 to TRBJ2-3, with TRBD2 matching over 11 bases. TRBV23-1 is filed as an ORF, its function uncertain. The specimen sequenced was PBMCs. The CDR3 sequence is CASGTALAGGPEDTQYF. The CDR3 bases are TGCGCCAGCGGGACGGCTTTAGCGGGAGGGCCTGAAGATACGCAGTATTTT.